Listed below are T cell receptor beta chains from one sample, sequenced in a study of OX40 agonist ivuxolimab in advanced cancers. Assay used: immunoSEQ multiplex PCR; TCRdb lists only in-frame clones, some missing. The table has approximately 44,000 clones, around 87% seen once. Source: CD4+ or CD8+ T cells sorted from blood, taken in a trial of the OX40 agonist ivuxolimab. These receptors came from an adult with an advanced solid tumor such as melanoma, head and neck, liver or kidney cancer. Both conserved end residues are part of each CDR3. The D gene is left open where the match is weak. Size tells how often a clone was seen (once, few, many) or the class of an expanded clone, and some rows leave it out.

abundance	d_gene	v_gene	j_gene	CDR3nt	CDR3aa
.	.	TRBV7-2	TRBJ1-2	TGTGCCAGCAGCTTCGGGCCGACTTTAGGCTACACCTTC	CASSFGPTLGYTF
few	.	TRBV11-2	TRBJ1-2	TGTGCCAGCAGCCTGGGGGCAGGCTACACCTTC	CASSLGAGYTF
.	.	TRBV14	TRBJ1-3	TGTGCCAGCAGCCTGGCTTCTGGAAACACCATATATTTT	CASSLASGNTIYF
.	.	TRBV9	TRBJ1-1	TGTGCCAGCAGCGCCAGCCCCCTGAACACTGAAGCTTTCTTT	CASSASPLNTEAFF
.	TRBD2	TRBV9	TRBJ2-5	TGTGCCAGCAGCGTAGTGCCTAGCGGGGAGACCCAGTACTTC	CASSVVPSGETQYF
once	TRBD2	TRBV19	TRBJ2-1	TGTGCCAGTAGTATAGATCTTCTAGCGGGAGTTGAGCAGTTCTTC	CASSIDLLAGVEQFF
.	TRBD1	TRBV9	TRBJ2-7	TGTGCCAGCAGCGACGGGACAGGGGACCACGAGCAGTACTTC	CASSDGTGDHEQYF
.	TRBD1	TRBV10-3	TRBJ1-2	TGTGCCATCGGGGAGGGGGCGTCGAACTATGGCTACACCTTC	CAIGEGASNYGYTF
once	.	TRBV28	TRBJ2-4	TGTGCCAGCAGTCCGGGGGTCGGGCGGGGCAAAAACATTCAGTACTTC	CASSPGVGRGKNIQYF
once	.	TRBV30	TRBJ1-4	TGTGCCTGGAGTGTAAGGGGAACTAATGAAAAACTGTTTTTT	CAWSVRGTNEKLFF
.	.	TRBV19	TRBJ2-1	TGTGCCAGTAGTATAGCCAATGAGCAGTTCTTC	CASSIANEQFF
.	TRBD1	TRBV7-8	TRBJ2-3	TGTGCCAGCAGCTCCTTCCGGGACAGATCGCGAGATACGCAGTATTTT	CASSSFRDRSRDTQYF
.	.	TRBV28	TRBJ1-1	TGTGCCAGCAGACTAAACGGGAACACTGAAGCTTTCTTT	CASRLNGNTEAFF
.	.	TRBV15	TRBJ1-5	TGTGCCACCAGCAGAGACCGGGAGGGAAATAGCAATCAGCCCCAGCATTTT	CATSRDREGNSNQPQHF
once	TRBD1	TRBV2	TRBJ1-5	TGTGCCAGCAGGGACAGGGAAAGTCAGCCCCAGCATTTT	CASRDRESQPQHF
few	.	TRBV5-1	TRBJ2-5	TGCGCCAGCAGCGGTGGGCTGCAAGAGACCCAGTACTTC	CASSGGLQETQYF
.	TRBD2	TRBV6-1	TRBJ2-3	TGTGCCAGCAGTGAATTGGGGGGGTTGTCTAGCGGTAGCACAGATACGCAGTATTTT	CASSELGGLSSGSTDTQYF
.	TRBD1	TRBV19	TRBJ2-4	TGTGCCAGTAGTATAGATGACAGGGGATCAGCCATTCAGTACTTC	CASSIDDRGSAIQYF
.	.	TRBV2	TRBJ1-3	TGTGCCAGCAGTGAAAGGGCTGTGGACACCATATATTTT	CASSERAVDTIYF
.	.	TRBV7-2	TRBJ2-5	TGTGCCAGCAGCTTAGCTTTACGGGGCTCGGGGTTTGAGGAGACCCAGTACTTC	CASSLALRGSGFEETQYF
.	.	TRBV5-1	TRBJ2-1	TGCGCCAGCAGCTTGGATCCGGGTTCCAATGAGCAGTTCTTC	CASSLDPGSNEQFF
.	.	TRBV7-6	TRBJ1-2	TGTGCCAGCACCCCGTGGGCGGATGGCTACACCTTC	CASTPWADGYTF
.	.	TRBV18	TRBJ1-5	TGTGCCAGCTCACCTGAAATGGACCCCTCCAAACAGCCCCAGCATTTT	CASSPEMDPSKQPQHF
.	.	TRBV6-5	TRBJ2-3	TGTGCCAGCAGCTGGACGGGGGTAGTAACAGATACGCAGTATTTT	CASSWTGVVTDTQYF
.	.	TRBV2	TRBJ2-1	TGTGCCAGCAGTGACTCCTACAATGAGCAGTTCTTC	CASSDSYNEQFF
.	.	TRBV19	TRBJ2-5	TGTGCCAGTAGTATATCATATCAAGAGACCCAGTACTTC	CASSISYQETQYF
.	.	TRBV6-1	TRBJ1-6	TGTGCCAGCAGTGACACAGGGCCTAATAATTCACCCCTCCACTTT	CASSDTGPNNSPLHF
once	TRBD1	TRBV7-2	TRBJ1-2	TGTGCCAGCAGCCGGACAGGAGGCACGGTCTATGGCTACACCTTC	CASSRTGGTVYGYTF
.	TRBD1	TRBV6-5	TRBJ1-1	TGTGCCAGCAGTAGACAGGGACAACCTAACACTGAAGCTTTCTTT	CASSRQGQPNTEAFF
.	.	TRBV6-6	TRBJ1-5	TGTGCCAGCAGGGGGGGCACAAGCGATCAGCCCCAGCATTTT	CASRGGTSDQPQHF
.	.	TRBV10-3	TRBJ1-3	TGTGCCATCAGTGTAGTGGGGGGCGCGTACGGAAACACCATATATTTT	CAISVVGGAYGNTIYF
.	TRBD2	TRBV11-2	TRBJ2-7	TGTGCCAGCAGCTTAGAGGCGGGAGGGGGGGAGCAGTACTTC	CASSLEAGGGEQYF
once	TRBD2	TRBV7-2	TRBJ2-5	TGTGCCAGCAGCCCCTCGGGCGGGGGGGTGGAGACCCAGTACTTC	CASSPSGGGVETQYF
.	.	TRBV6-5	TRBJ2-3	TGTGCCAGCAAGCCGGGACCCGCAGATACGCAGTATTTT	CASKPGPADTQYF
once	.	TRBV28	TRBJ2-1	TGTGCCAGCAGTCCCAAGGGGTTACGCGCCTACAATGAGCAGTTCTTC	CASSPKGLRAYNEQFF
once	.	TRBV13	TRBJ2-1	TGTGCCAGCAGCCTGACTAGTAGTGAGCAGTTCTTC	CASSLTSSEQFF
.	TRBD2	TRBV13	TRBJ2-1	TGTGCCAGCAGCTTAGGCAACCCACTAGCGGGGAACAACAATGAGCAGTTCTTC	CASSLGNPLAGNNNEQFF
.	.	TRBV10-2	TRBJ1-6	TGCGCCAGCAGTGAGAGTGAGGCTAGGTATAATTCACCCCTCCACTTT	CASSESEARYNSPLHF
once	TRBD2	TRBV5-4	TRBJ2-7	TGTGCCAGCAGCTTTGGGACTAGCGCTTCCTACGAGCAGTACTTC	CASSFGTSASYEQYF
.	TRBD2	TRBV2	TRBJ2-2	TGTGCCAGCCGCCCGGGACTAGCGGGCACCGGGGAGCTGTTTTTT	CASRPGLAGTGELFF
.	.	TRBV5-8	TRBJ2-1	TGTGCCAGCAGCGGACAGAGGGGGGCTGAGCAGTTCTTC	CASSGQRGAEQFF
.	.	TRBV30	TRBJ1-3	TGTGCCTGGAGTCTACCCGCTAACACCATATATTTT	CAWSLPANTIYF
once	TRBD2	TRBV28	TRBJ2-2	TGTGCCAGCAGCACCCAATGGGGCGGGAGTTCCGGGGAGCTGTTTTTT	CASSTQWGGSSGELFF
once	.	TRBV7-9	TRBJ2-5	TGTGCCAGCAGCCCAGACAGGAGCCAAGAGACCCAGTACTTC	CASSPDRSQETQYF
.	.	TRBV7-6	TRBJ1-1	TGTGCCAGCAGCTTAGGGGGGTTGACGAATGAAGCTTTCTTT	CASSLGGLTNEAFF
.	TRBD2	TRBV5-6	TRBJ2-1	TGTGCCAGCAGAGCGGGACTAGCGGTCAATGAGCAGTTCTTC	CASRAGLAVNEQFF
.	TRBD1	TRBV27	TRBJ2-1	TGTGCCAGCAGCAGACAGGGTAGTGGTAATGAGCAGTTCTTC	CASSRQGSGNEQFF
.	TRBD1	TRBV11-1	TRBJ1-3	TGTGCCAGCAGCCGCGAGACAGGGGCAGGAAACACCATATATTTT	CASSRETGAGNTIYF